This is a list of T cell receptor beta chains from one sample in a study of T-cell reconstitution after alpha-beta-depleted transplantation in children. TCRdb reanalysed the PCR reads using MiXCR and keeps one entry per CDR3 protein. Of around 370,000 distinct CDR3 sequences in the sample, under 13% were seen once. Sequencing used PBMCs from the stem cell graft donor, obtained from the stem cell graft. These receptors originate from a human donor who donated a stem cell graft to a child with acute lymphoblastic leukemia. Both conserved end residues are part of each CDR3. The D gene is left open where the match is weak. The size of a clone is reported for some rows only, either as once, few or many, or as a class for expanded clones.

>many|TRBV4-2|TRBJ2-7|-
CASSSPYEQYF
TGTGCCAGCAGTTCCCCCTACGAGCAGTACTTC
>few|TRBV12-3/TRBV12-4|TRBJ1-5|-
CASSPGRGRSNQPQHF
TGTGCCAGCAGTCCGGGGAGGGGTAGGAGCAATCAGCCCCAGCATTTT
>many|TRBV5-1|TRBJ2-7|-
CASSLGRRYEQYF
TGCGCCAGCAGCTTGGGTCGACGCTACGAGCAGTACTTC
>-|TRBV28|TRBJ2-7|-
CASSPLPIQAYEQYF
TGTGCCAGCAGTCCCCTCCCAATCCAGGCCTACGAGCAGTACTTC
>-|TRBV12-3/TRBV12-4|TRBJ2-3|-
CASSLMGADTQYF
TGTGCCAGCAGTTTAATGGGGGCAGATACGCAGTATTTT
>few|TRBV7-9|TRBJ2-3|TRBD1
CASSFSVRDRGPDTQYF
TGTGCCAGCAGCTTTAGCGTCCGGGACAGGGGGCCAGATACGCAGTATTTT
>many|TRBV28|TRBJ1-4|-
CASSKDQGFEKLFF
TGTGCCAGCAGTAAGGATCAGGGGTTCGAAAAACTGTTTTTT
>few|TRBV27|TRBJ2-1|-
CASSSRRLEQFF
TGTGCCAGCAGTAGCCGCAGGTTGGAGCAGTTCTTC
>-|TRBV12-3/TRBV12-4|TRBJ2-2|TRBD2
CASSPRLAPLNTGELFF
TGTGCCAGCAGTCCTAGACTAGCACCTTTGAACACCGGGGAGCTGTTTTTT
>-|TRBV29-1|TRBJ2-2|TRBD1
CSVAHTFDRGQGGELFF
TGCAGCGTGGCGCATACCTTCGACAGGGGACAGGGCGGGGAGCTGTTTTTT
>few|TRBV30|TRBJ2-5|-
CAWSKTSGQETQYF
TGTGCCTGGAGTAAGACTAGTGGGCAAGAGACCCAGTACTTC
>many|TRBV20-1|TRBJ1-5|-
CSASDPRGGNQPQHF
TGCAGTGCTAGTGATCCGCGAGGGGGCAATCAGCCCCAGCATTTT
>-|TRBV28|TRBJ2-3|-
CASSRQGPADTQYF
TGTGCCAGCAGCCGGCAGGGTCCGGCCGATACGCAGTATTTT
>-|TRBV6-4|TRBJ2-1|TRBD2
CACCPGLAGGPSSYNEQFF
TGTGCCTGCTGCCCCGGGTTAGCGGGAGGGCCTAGCTCCTACAATGAGCAGTTCTTC
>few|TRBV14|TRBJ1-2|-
CASSQTGTGTDGYTF
TGTGCCAGCAGCCAAACCGGGACCGGGACGGATGGCTACACCTTC